Detailed here is one TCR beta chain. Its antigen is not identified. Amplification of TCR beta CDR3 regions used RNA as the template. TCR CDR3 underwent first-round RT-PCR with the HTBI primer set. TCRdb analysed the multiplex PCR reads with MiXCR anew, one entry per CDR3 protein. The repertoire holds over 500,000 distinct CDR3 sequences, 16% seen once, with 25% to 30% in the top ten. Germline V CDR1 and CDR2: MNHEY, SVGAGI. V lost 7 bases and J lost 7, with 17 bases in between. This CDR3 contains 14 residues. This entry comes from a study of T cells in Graves' hyperthyroidism and ophthalmopathy. Uncontrolled infection, other autoimmune disease, pregnancy or lactation excluded patients. Notes on the study in general: Most clonotypes expanded in the thyroid (above 0.001) were also present in blood. A model of 13 V-J features distinguished ophthalmopathy from stable hyperthyroidism.

The origin of this receptor is a woman younger than 45 with Graves' ophthalmopathy. The chain uses TRBV6-5 and TRBJ1-5; weak D call: TRBD1 (5 bases). The specimen sequenced was blood. The DNA for the CDR3 is TGTGCCAGCATTAGGGGAGGGGTAGGACAGCCCCAGCATTTT. Its translation is CASIRGGVGQPQHF.